This TCR beta chain was captured in a study of T cells in localized non-small cell lung cancer. Findings and limits, study-wide: An association was observed between higher blood T cell density and longer overall survival. Median detection of top 100 tumor clones in adjacent lung was roughly 61 clones. It was uninvolved adjacent lung that showed the highest T cell clonality, exceeding tumor. Because sequencing included only one region (of the tumor), heterogeneity remains possible.

Assay used: immunoSEQ multiplex PCR; TCRdb lists only in-frame clones, some missing. This sample has around 28,000 clones, with 85% to 95% found just once. About this clone itself: Its target is unknown.

The sequenced sample was peripheral blood, obtained before any cancer treatment. The receptor was isolated from a woman aged 40-75 years with stage I lung adenocarcinoma.

CDR3 region: CASSLGGFGELFF. In DNA form, the CDR3 reads TGTGCCAGCAGCTTAGGAGGCTTCGGGGAGCTGTTTTTT. V is TRBV7-3 and J is TRBJ2-2; possibly TRBD2 for D (5 bases). The V end lost 2 bases, the J end lost 7 bases, and 8 bases lay between the germline ends. The CDR3 is 13 residues long. Germline lookup yields CDR1 SGHTA and CDR2 FQGTGA.